This T cell receptor beta chain was sequenced during a study of T cells expressing NK-cell markers. TCRdb reworked the 5' RACE reads into one entry per CDR3 protein, no DNA. Its listing shows 500,000 to 700,000 distinct CDR3 sequences. The CDR3 extends over 12 amino acids. As concerns this clonotype: What it binds is not known.

General study results and limits: Six donors had dominant NKG2C+ clonotypes that comprised about 1.0-7.5% of their CD8+ T cells.

This chain uses TRBV12-3 or TRBV12-4 with TRBJ2-1; there is no DNA to check the TCRdb D call of TRBD2. The sequenced sample was blood T cells: a sorted CD56 or NKG2C T cell subset, CD4+ or CD8+ T cells, or bulk PBMC T cells (not recorded which). The origin of this receptor is a man aged 18 to 29 in good health. The chain's CDR3 is CASSPDSGAEFF.